One sample yielded the 26 T cell receptor beta chains listed below, sequenced in a study of vaccination and CD4 T cells after COVID-19. The antigens for these receptors are not known. Time point indicated: late sampling 161 to 241 days after vaccination in a few convalescent patients. Treatment here: approximately 10-day PBMC culture with coronavirus spike peptide pools or control peptides (ViraFEST assay). Sequencing of cultured CD4+ T cell DNA used the Oncomine TCR Beta short-read assay. TCRdb called the PCR reads again in MiXCR, with one record for every CDR3 protein. The sample yields approximately 24,000 distinct CDR3 sequences, 25% to 35% seen once. The sample in question was CD4+ T cells from blood, cultured in vitro, obtained about 7 months after SARS-CoV-2 vaccination. The receptors shown here come from a human donor who had recovered from COVID-19.

The chain recombines TRBV19 with TRBJ1-1; tentatively, D is TRBD1 (6 bases). CDR3 size: 12 residues. Trimming took 3 bases from V and 7 from J, leaving 9 bases between them. Germline V lookup: CDR1 LNHDA, CDR2 SQIVND (reference sequence). CDR3 sequence reads: CASSMGHYEAFF. The CDR3 DNA follows: TGTGCCAGTAGTATGGGACATTATGAAGCTTTCTTT.

In its sample, this clonotype ranks as medium-sized (0.01 to 0.1%). The rearrangement joins TRBV6-1 to TRBJ2-3, with 7 bases lining up with TRBD1. Germline CDR1 and CDR2: MNHNS and SASEGT. There are 13 residues in the CDR3. Unmatched junction bases numbered 4, after V lost 8 bases and J lost 2 bases. The CDR3 DNA sequence: TGTGCCAGCGGGGGACAGAACACAGATACGCAGTATTTT. Translating it yields CASGGQNTDTQYF.

This clonotype showed up just a few times. V is TRBV28 and J is TRBJ2-7; D gene unclear. V was pared by 4 bases and J by 3 bases, with 13 bases between. CDR1 is MDHEN and CDR2 is SYDVKM in the germline V gene. The CDR3 extends over 14 amino acids. CDR3 loop: CASSSLLVLYEQYF. The CDR3 DNA is TGTGCCAGCAGTTCCCTACTTGTCCTCTACGAGCAGTACTTC.

In this sample, this clonotype is medium-sized. This chain connects TRBV7-9 to TRBJ2-5, with D perhaps TRBD1 or TRBD2 (5 bases each). Germline assignment: CDR1 SEHNR and CDR2 FQNEAQ (reference sequence). The CDR3 consists of 17 residues. Trimming pared 5 bases from V and 5 bases from J, leaving 24 bases between. CDR3 nucleotides: TGTGCCAGCAGCCCCCGGGCAGGGTGGGACCTTCGGGAGACCCAGTACTTC. Protein: CASSPRAGWDLRETQYF.

This clonotype has a handful of counts. This chain joins TRBV28 and TRBJ2-7, with D hard to call. The CDR3 totals 13 residues. The germline V and J ends were trimmed by 6 bases and 2 bases, with 11 bases remaining between them. Germline assignment: CDR1 MDHEN and CDR2 SYDVKM. The CDR3 region has the DNA TGTGCCAGCAGAAACACTACAGCCTACGAGCAGTACTTC. Its protein product is CASRNTTAYEQYF.

The sample holds a few counts of this clonotype. This sequence joins TRBV7-2 and TRBJ2-3, with 8 positions matching TRBD2. Germline loops: CDR1 SGHTA, CDR2 FQGNSA. V was pared by 3 bases and J by 0 bases, with 2 bases of the junction left unmatched. CDR3 length equals 15 residues. CDR3 in amino acids: CASSFPSGSTDTQYF. The CDR3 DNA follows: TGTGCCAGCAGCTTTCCTAGCGGGAGCACAGATACGCAGTATTTT. The variable domain in full, with the rest retrieved from reference TRBV7-2 and TRBJ2-3, is GAGVSQSPSNKVTEKGKDVELRCDPISGHTALYWYRQSLGQGLEFLIYFQGNSAPDKSGLPSDRFSAERTGGSVSTLTIQRTQQEDSAVYLCASSFPSGSTDTQYFGPGTRLTVL.

This clonotype has at least ten counts. The chain employs TRBV15 and TRBJ1-1; possible D gene TRBD1, 6 bases. V lost 4 bases and J 5 bases, leaving 14 bases between the germline ends. Germline assignment: CDR1 LNHNV and CDR2 YYDKDF (reference sequence). The CDR3 is made up of 14 amino acids. CDR3 coding DNA: TGTGCCACCAGCAACAGGGACCGGGAAACTGAAGCTTTCTTT. Protein sequence: CATSNRDRETEAFF.

This chain joins TRBV20-1 and TRBJ2-1; D is possibly TRBD1 (5 bases). The CDR3 is 12 amino acids. The V and J ends lost 3 bases and 4 bases respectively, with 7 bases between them. Germline V gene data show CDR1 as DFQATT and CDR2 as SNEGSKA (reference sequence). CDR3 amino acids: CSASRVYNEQFF. The CDR3 DNA reads as TGCAGTGCTAGCAGGGTTTACAATGAGCAGTTCTTC.

Concerning this clonotype: Compared with germline, one end of the junction differs, possibly owing to a read error. The gene calls are TRBV6-5 and TRBJ2-7, with TRBD2 identical over 7 bases. From germline, CDR1 is MNHEY and CDR2 SVGAGI. The length of the CDR3 is 16 residues. CDR3 DNA: TGTGCCAGCAGTTACTCGAATAGCGGGTCCTCCTACAAGCAGTACTTC. Its protein is CASSYSNSGSSYKQYF.

V gene TRBV15 combines with J gene TRBJ2-3; D remains ambiguous. Trimming stripped 2 bases from V and 0 bases from J, with 18 bases between. The CDR3 spans 18 residues. Germline CDR1 reads LNHNV; CDR2 reads YYDKDF (reference sequence). CDR3 coding DNA: TGTGCCACCAGCAGACCGACACCTGACGGGTGGAGCACAGATACGCAGTATTTT. Protein: CATSRPTPDGWSTDTQYF.

V usage is TRBV6-1 and J usage is TRBJ2-5; 11 bases match TRBD2. Germline V CDR1 and CDR2: MNHNS, SASEGT. The V and J ends lost 2 bases and 2 bases, in that order; junction bases with no gene match: 4. This CDR3 has 16 amino acids. The CDR3 nucleotides read TGTGCCAGCAGTGAATATGGGACTAGCGGACAAGAGACCCAGTACTTC. Translating it yields CASSEYGTSGQETQYF.

This clonotype was seen only a few times. The chain joins TRBV18 to TRBJ1-2; D possibly corresponds to TRBD1 (6 bases). V was clipped by 5 bases and J by 2 bases, with 9 bases between them. Germline V lookup: CDR1 KGHSH, CDR2 LQKENI. This CDR3 has 13 amino acids. The CDR3 loop is CASSEDRNYGYTF. Here the CDR3 DNA reads TGTGCCAGCTCAGAGGACAGAAACTATGGCTACACCTTC. Looking up the rest from reference TRBV18 and TRBJ1-2 gives the full variable domain: NAGVMQNPRHLVRRRGQEARLRCSPMKGHSHVYWYRQLPEEGLKFMVYLQKENIIDESGMPKERFSAEFPKEGPSILRIQQVVRGDSAAYFCASSEDRNYGYTFGSGTRLTVV.

The J gene is TRBJ2-7, the V gene TRBV25-1, with D perhaps matching TRBD1 or TRBD2 (6 bases each). CDR1 MGHDK and CDR2 SYGVNS come from the germline V gene. The CDR3 covers 15 residues. Trimming cost V 3 bases and J 0 bases, with 12 bases left between them. For the CDR3, the DNA is TGTGCCAGCAGTGAGGCGGGACATAGCTCCTACGAGCAGTACTTC. This gives the protein CASSEAGHSSYEQYF.

This clonotype was seen a handful of times. The chain recombines TRBV5-4 with TRBJ2-7; D may match TRBD1 or TRBD2 (5 bases each). Germline V gives CDR1 SGHNT, CDR2 YYREEE (reference sequence). Trimming stripped 0 bases from V and 3 bases from J, with 13 bases between. The CDR3 consists of 15 residues. This chain's CDR3 is CASSLVGTPSYEQYF. The CDR3 DNA reads as TGTGCCAGCAGCTTGGTCGGGACCCCTAGCTACGAGCAGTACTTC.

The rearrangement uses TRBV12-3 or TRBV12-4 and TRBJ2-2, with TRBD2 identical over 15 bases. V gave up 6 bases and J gave up 8 bases; unmatched junction bases: 4. CDR3 length: 15 amino acids. CDR3 region: CASRRTSGRVGELFF. In nucleotides, the CDR3 is TGTGCCAGCAGGCGGACTAGCGGGAGGGTAGGGGAGCTGTTTTTT.

This clonotype was counted only a few times. V gene TRBV19 combines with J gene TRBJ2-7; D is perhaps TRBD1 or TRBD2 (5 bases each). The germline gives CDR1 LNHDA, CDR2 SQIVND (reference sequence). Trimming shortened V by 3 bases and J by 2 bases, and 14 bases separated the two germline ends. The CDR3 has 15 amino acids. The CDR3 coding sequence is TGTGCCAGTAGTATCCACCGGGACGGTACCTACGAGCAGTACTTC. Protein sequence: CASSIHRDGTYEQYF.

This clonotype was picked up a small number of times. This chain connects TRBV4-1 to TRBJ2-1; D ambiguous. Germline values: CDR1 MGHRA, CDR2 YSYEKL. Trimming took 2 bases from V and 4 from J, leaving 12 bases between them. This CDR3 comprises 15 residues. This CDR3 reads CASSQFSRAYNEQFF. The CDR3 DNA reads TGCGCCAGCAGCCAATTTTCACGGGCATACAATGAGCAGTTCTTC.

V is TRBV7-6 and J is TRBJ2-7, with D unclear. The CDR3 is made up of 17 amino acids. V lost 4 bases, J lost 4 bases, and 23 bases lay in between. Germline lookup yields CDR1 SGHVS and CDR2 FNYEAQ. The CDR3 spells CASSSHKAPRTQYEQYF. The CDR3 DNA reads as TGTGCCAGCAGCTCTCACAAGGCTCCCCGAACCCAATACGAGCAGTACTTC.

This clonotype appeared a few times. The V gene is TRBV28, the J gene TRBJ2-5; D tentatively reads TRBD1 or TRBD2 (6 bases each). This CDR3 contains 16 residues. Germline V CDR1 and CDR2: MDHEN, SYDVKM. V dropped 2 bases and J dropped 5 bases, with 18 bases sitting between them. The CDR3 DNA reads as TGTGCCAGCAGTTTAGGGTTTGGGGGGCTGAGGGAGACCCAGTACTTC. Its translation: CASSLGFGGLRETQYF. The full variable domain, in which reference TRBV28 and TRBJ2-5 provide the parts outside the CDR3, is DVKVTQSSRYLVKRTGEKVFLECVQDMDHENMFWYRQDPGLGLRLIYFSYDVKMKEKGDIPEGYSVSREKKERFSLILESASTNQTSMYLCASSLGFGGLRETQYFGPGTRLLVL.

This clonotype has more than one count but fewer than ten. The chain links TRBV6-1 to TRBJ2-7; weak D call: TRBD2 (5 bases). This CDR3 spans 15 amino acids. Germline V gene lookup returns CDR1 MNHNS and CDR2 SASEGT. V shed 5 bases and J shed 0 bases, with 14 bases lying between them. The CDR3 reads CASSPQAAGSYEQYF. For the CDR3, the DNA is TGTGCCAGCAGTCCTCAAGCGGCAGGCTCCTACGAGCAGTACTTC.

This clonotype came up a few times. The rearrangement joins TRBV10-1 to TRBJ1-2, with a tentative D call TRBD1 (5 bases). Germline V gene data show CDR1 as WNHNN and CDR2 as SYGVQD (reference sequence). This CDR3 has 13 amino acids. V shed 3 bases and J shed 4 bases, with 9 bases lying between them. DNA for the CDR3: TGCGCCAGCAGTGACGGGGACGGCTATGGCTACACCTTC. Translation: CASSDGDGYGYTF.

A few counts support this clonotype. The chain recombines TRBV5-5 with TRBJ1-5, with D possibly matching TRBD1 (6 bases). Germline values: CDR1 SGHKS, CDR2 YYEKEE (reference sequence). The CDR3 runs 14 residues. Trimming removed 4 bases from V and 3 bases from J, with 11 bases in between. The CDR3 sequence is CASSRRTDNQPQHF. CDR3 DNA: TGTGCCAGCAGCCGTAGGACAGACAATCAGCCCCAGCATTTT.

This chain's CDR3 is CASLTRAGGVYGYTF. DNA for the CDR3: TGTGCCAGCCTTACTCGGGCAGGGGGCGTCTATGGCTACACCTTC. The genes are TRBV28 and TRBJ1-2, with 8 bases lining up with TRBD1. V trimming: 8 bases; J trimming: 4 bases; junction bases outside the gene matches: 12. Germline V lookup: CDR1 MDHEN, CDR2 SYDVKM. The CDR3 is 15 residues long.

The genes are TRBV6-1 and TRBJ1-5; no firm D call. The germline gives CDR1 MNHNS, CDR2 SASEGT. This CDR3 comprises 13 residues. Trimming removed 8 bases from V and 4 bases from J, with 12 bases in between. The CDR3 coding sequence is TGTGCCAGCGGAAGGAGTGTGAATCAGCCCCAGCATTTT. This gives the protein CASGRSVNQPQHF.

This rearrangement joins TRBV2 to TRBJ2-1; TRBD2 aligns across 11 bases. Per germline, CDR1 SNHLY and CDR2 FYNNEI. This CDR3 has 15 residues. V lost 3 bases and J lost 4; bases outside the gene matches: 2. CDR3 nucleotide sequence: TGTGCCAGCAGTGACCTAGCGGGAGGTTACAATGAGCAGTTCTTC. Translated, it gives CASSDLAGGYNEQFF.

DNA for the CDR3: TGTGCCAGCAGTTTCCGGGGCACGTCCTACGAGCAGTACTTC. It codes for CASSFRGTSYEQYF. This chain uses TRBV28 with TRBJ2-7; D possibly uses TRBD1 or TRBD2 (5 bases each). This CDR3 contains 14 residues. The V gene lost 3 bases and the J gene lost 1 base, with 10 bases spanning the gap. Germline lookup yields CDR1 MDHEN and CDR2 SYDVKM.